The 10 T cell receptor beta chains reported below all come from one sample, sequenced in a study of blood T cell repertoires in COVID-19. Libraries were prepared by immunoSEQ multiplex PCR; TCRdb keeps only in-frame clonotypes and omits some of them. The data show 70,000 to 90,000 clones, roughly four fifths seen once. The sample comprised peripheral blood. The receptors were sampled from an elderly woman with acute or convalescent COVID-19.

V is TRBV3-1 (or the pseudogene TRBV3-2) and J is TRBJ1-1; 8 nucleotides line up with TRBD1. Trimming at V came to 2 bases and at J to 4 bases, leaving 6 bases not matched to a gene. The CDR3 covers 15 residues. The germline V gene encodes CDR1 LGHDT and CDR2 YNNKEL (reference sequence). The CDR3 loop is CASSQQQGGGTEAFF. The CDR3 DNA is TGTGCCAGCAGCCAACAACAGGGGGGGGGCACTGAAGCTTTCTTT.

The chain uses TRBV11-2 and TRBJ2-2, with D tentatively TRBD2 (6 bases). CDR1 SGHAT and CDR2 FQNNGV come from the germline V gene. V was shortened by 1 base and J by 2 bases, with 11 bases between the two germline ends. This CDR3 comprises 16 residues. The CDR3 DNA follows: TGTGCCAGCAGCTTAGGCGCGGGACCCAACACCGGGGAGCTGTTTTTT. Protein product: CASSLGAGPNTGELFF.

The chain recombines TRBV5-1 with TRBJ2-3; TRBD2 aligns across 12 bases. This CDR3 is built from 16 residues. J gave up 0 bases and V 5 bases, and 4 bases lay outside the gene matches. Germline loops: CDR1 SGHRS, CDR2 YFSETQ. The CDR3 protein is CASRSGTSGSTDTQYF. The CDR3 bases are TGCGCCAGCAGGTCCGGGACTAGCGGGAGCACAGATACGCAGTATTTT.

The chain links TRBV7-2 to TRBJ2-7, with 8 bases that match TRBD1. This CDR3 comprises 15 residues. Looked up from germline, CDR1 is SGHTA and CDR2 is FQGNSA. After removal of 4 bases from V and 5 bases from J, the junction contained 10 bases not matched to a gene. The DNA for the CDR3 is TGTGCCAGCAGCTCAGGTTGGACAGGGAGTAACGAGCAGTACTTC. Translation gives CASSSGWTGSNEQYF.

This sequence joins TRBV2 and TRBJ1-5, with D perhaps matching TRBD1 (5 bases). The CDR3 has 15 amino acids. Looked up from germline, CDR1 is SNHLY and CDR2 is FYNNEI. Trimming cost V 2 bases and J 4 bases, with 12 bases left between them. Written as DNA, the CDR3 is TGTGCCAGCAGTGAACCCAGGGCCCTGAATCAGCCCCAGCATTTT. Amino acids: CASSEPRALNQPQHF.

The chain recombines TRBV6-1 with TRBJ2-5; 7 bases map to TRBD2. CDR1 and CDR2 (germline): MNHNS, SASEGT. The CDR3 totals 13 residues. V lost 2 bases and J lost 7; bases outside the gene matches: 4. This chain's CDR3 is CASSENGEGTQYF. CDR3 nucleotide sequence: TGTGCCAGCAGTGAAAACGGGGAGGGGACCCAGTACTTC.

The chain joins TRBV2 to TRBJ2-1; 7 nucleotides align to TRBD1. The length of the CDR3 is 15 residues. The J segment lost 6 bases and the V segment lost 4 bases, leaving 9 bases of the junction unmatched. Germline lookup yields CDR1 SNHLY and CDR2 FYNNEI. The CDR3 nucleotides are TGTGCCAGCAGTGCAGGGGGATCGTTGGGCAATGAGCAGTTCTTC. Its translation: CASSAGGSLGNEQFF.

V and J are TRBV5-1 and TRBJ1-1; 7 bases are a match to TRBD1. Germline values: CDR1 SGHRS, CDR2 YFSETQ. Trimming took 0 bases from V and 7 from J; bases not matched to a gene: 0. The CDR3 runs 12 residues. DNA for the CDR3: TGCGCCAGCAGCTTGGGGGACAGTGAAGCTTTCTTT. It encodes CASSLGDSEAFF.

The V gene is TRBV14, the J gene TRBJ2-5, with 7 bases fitting TRBD2. The CDR3 length is 17 residues. CDR1 and CDR2 from the germline V gene are SGHDN and FVKESK. The V and J ends lost 0 bases and 4 bases, in that order; junction bases with no gene match: 11. The CDR3 here is CASSQDVRETLVETQYF. Here the CDR3 DNA reads TGTGCCAGCAGCCAAGATGTGCGGGAGACCCTCGTAGAGACCCAGTACTTC. Variable domain in full (rest from reference TRBV14 and TRBJ2-5): EAGVTQFPSHSVIEKGQTVTLRCDPISGHDNLYWYRRVMGKEIKFLLHFVKESKQDESGMPNNRFLAERTGGTYSTLKVQPAELEDSGVYFCASSQDVRETLVETQYFGPGTRLLVL.

The gene calls are TRBV9 and TRBJ1-2; possibly TRBD1 for D (5 bases). Germline loops: CDR1 SGDLS, CDR2 YYNGEE. Trimming cost V 0 bases and J 4 bases, with 7 bases left between them. This CDR3 spans 13 amino acids. The CDR3 protein is CASSVDGGYGYTF. Here the CDR3 DNA reads TGTGCCAGCAGCGTAGACGGGGGCTATGGCTACACCTTC.